In this sample, the clone carrying this T cell receptor beta chain turned up many times. Its antigen is unknown. The data were obtained in a study of blood T cells in healthy people across ages. General observations from the study: Estimated diversity across one million T cells was deemed an underestimate.

The second PCR ran about 6 to 12 cycles with a sample-barcoded 5' primer and J-beta primers. From the 5' RACE reads, TCRdb called clonotypes with MiXCR, one entry per CDR3 protein. Of about 590,000 distinct CDR3 sequences listed, about 30% are singletons. Germline V gene sequence: CDR1 SQVTM, CDR2 ANQGSEA. The CDR3 has 10 amino acids. The germline V and J ends were trimmed by 8 bases and 9 bases, with 11 bases remaining between them. The chain carries TRBV29-1 and TRBJ2-1; no reliable D call. This TCR derives from a woman aged 80 or older in good health. Specimen: blood. The CDR3 loop reads CSSTWREQFF. CDR3 coding DNA: TGCAGCTCTACGTGGCGTGAGCAGTTCTTC.